The present TCR beta chain was sequenced within a study of technical replicates of blood from a few donors. Using immunoSEQ multiplex PCR, the repertoire was profiled, and TCRdb retains in-frame clones only, with some absent. Of fewer than 95,000 clones in the sample, roughly 94% are singletons; the top ten hold 0.26%. Sequences were obtained from T cells isolated from PBMCs. This TCR derives from a human donor in good health.

CDR3 residues: CASSEIGWRGLQPTLSGEQYF. The DNA for the CDR3 is TGTGCCAGCAGCGAAATCGGTTGGAGGGGGCTACAGCCAACCCTTTCCGGCGAGCAGTACTTC. The chain employs TRBV9 and TRBJ2-7, with D tentatively TRBD1 (7 bases). V lost 3 bases to trimming and J lost 6 bases, with 37 bases between them. Germline lookup yields CDR1 SGDLS and CDR2 YYNGEE. CDR3 length equals 21 residues.